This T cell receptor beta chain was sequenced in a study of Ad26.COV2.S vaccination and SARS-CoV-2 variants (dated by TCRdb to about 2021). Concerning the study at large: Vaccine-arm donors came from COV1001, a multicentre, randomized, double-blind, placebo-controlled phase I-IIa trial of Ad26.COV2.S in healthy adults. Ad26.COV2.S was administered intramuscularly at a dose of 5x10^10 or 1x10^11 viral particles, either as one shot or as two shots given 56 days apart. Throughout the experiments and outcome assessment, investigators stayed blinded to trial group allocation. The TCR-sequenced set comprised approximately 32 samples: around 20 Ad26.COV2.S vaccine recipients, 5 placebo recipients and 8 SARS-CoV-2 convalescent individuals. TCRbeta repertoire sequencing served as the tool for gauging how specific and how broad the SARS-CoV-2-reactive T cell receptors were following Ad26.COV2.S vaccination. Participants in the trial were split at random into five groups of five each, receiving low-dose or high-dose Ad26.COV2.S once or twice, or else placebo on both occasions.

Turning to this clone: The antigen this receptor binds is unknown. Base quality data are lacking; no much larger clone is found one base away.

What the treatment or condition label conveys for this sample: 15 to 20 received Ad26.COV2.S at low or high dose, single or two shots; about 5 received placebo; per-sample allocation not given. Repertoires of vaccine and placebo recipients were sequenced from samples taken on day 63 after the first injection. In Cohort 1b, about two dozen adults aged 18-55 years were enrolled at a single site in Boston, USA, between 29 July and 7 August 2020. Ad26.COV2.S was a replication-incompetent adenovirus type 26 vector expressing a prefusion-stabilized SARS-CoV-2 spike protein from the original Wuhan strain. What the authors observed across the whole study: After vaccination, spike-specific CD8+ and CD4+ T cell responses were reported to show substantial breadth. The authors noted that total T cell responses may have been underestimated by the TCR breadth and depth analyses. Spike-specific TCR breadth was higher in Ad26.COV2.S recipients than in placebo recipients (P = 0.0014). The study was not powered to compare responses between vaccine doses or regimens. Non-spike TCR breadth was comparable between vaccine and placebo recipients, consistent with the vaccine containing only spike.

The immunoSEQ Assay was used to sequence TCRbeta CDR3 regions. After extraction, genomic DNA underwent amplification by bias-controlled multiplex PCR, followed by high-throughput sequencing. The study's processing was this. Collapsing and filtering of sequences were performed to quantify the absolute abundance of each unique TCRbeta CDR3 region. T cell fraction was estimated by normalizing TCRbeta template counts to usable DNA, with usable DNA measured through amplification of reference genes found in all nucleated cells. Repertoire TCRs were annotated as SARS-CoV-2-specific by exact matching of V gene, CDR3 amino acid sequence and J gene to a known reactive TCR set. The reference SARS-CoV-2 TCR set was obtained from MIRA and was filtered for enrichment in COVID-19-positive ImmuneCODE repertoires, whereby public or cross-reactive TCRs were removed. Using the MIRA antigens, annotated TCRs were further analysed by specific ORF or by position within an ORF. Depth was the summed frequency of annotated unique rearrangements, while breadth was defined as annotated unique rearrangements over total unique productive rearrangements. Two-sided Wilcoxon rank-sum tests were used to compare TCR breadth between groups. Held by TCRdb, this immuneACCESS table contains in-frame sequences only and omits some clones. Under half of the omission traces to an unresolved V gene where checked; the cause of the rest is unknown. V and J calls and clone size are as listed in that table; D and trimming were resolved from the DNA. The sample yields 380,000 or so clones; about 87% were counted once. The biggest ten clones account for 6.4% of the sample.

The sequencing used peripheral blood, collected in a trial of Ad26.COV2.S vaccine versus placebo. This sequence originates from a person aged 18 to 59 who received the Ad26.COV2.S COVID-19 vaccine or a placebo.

The CDR3 region reads CASSYFLAPQETQYF. The sequenced DNA is TGTGCCAGCAGTTACTTCCTAGCTCCGCAAGAGACCCAGTACTTC. The V and J genes are TRBV6-5 and TRBJ2-5, with a tentative D gene TRBD2 over 5 matching bases. From a lookup of the germline V gene, CDR1 and CDR2 are MNHEY and SVGAGI. V is shortened by 1 base, J by 2 bases, and the region joining them spans 11 bases. From cysteine to phenylalanine, the CDR3 is 15 amino acids long. The only DNA kept is the CDR3, 45 bases in frame from the first base.